This T cell receptor beta chain was obtained from a study of OX40 agonist ivuxolimab in advanced cancers. Study as a whole: Patients got intravenous ivuxolimab at 0.01 to 10 mg/kg every 2 weeks. Patients undergoing dose escalation presented with hepatocellular carcinoma, melanoma, renal cell or head and neck cancer.

The method was immunoSEQ multiplex PCR; TCRdb's version includes in-frame clones alone and lacks a portion of them. Here the sample spans tens of thousands of clones, roughly 80% being singletons. This clone appeared once. The germline V gene encodes CDR1 LNHDA and CDR2 SQIVND (reference sequence). Trimming stripped 5 bases from V and 4 bases from J, with 21 bases between. The length of the CDR3 is 17 residues. The material was CD4+ or CD8+ T cells sorted from blood, obtained in a trial of the OX40 agonist ivuxolimab. This clonotype originated in an adult with an advanced solid tumor such as melanoma, head and neck, liver or kidney cancer. The chain recombines TRBV19 with TRBJ2-1; D may correspond to TRBD1 or TRBD2 (6 bases each). The CDR3 reads CASSPHLQGGPYNEQFF. Here the CDR3 DNA reads TGTGCCAGTAGTCCGCACTTACAGGGAGGTCCATACAATGAGCAGTTCTTC.